This T cell receptor (beta chain) originates from a study of T cell clones after liver transplantation. TCRdb's copy holds only in-frame clones and misses some; the assay was immunoSEQ multiplex PCR. Seen here are 9,000 to 9,500 clones, around four fifths observed once, and the top ten hold around 60%. Sequences were derived from CD8+ T cells from blood, sampled at the 22-month timepoint. This receptor was taken from a human patient who received a liver transplant. A share of the T cells may be of graft donor origin.

For the CDR3, the DNA is TGTGCCAGCAGCAAAGAGCTACAGGGGGCCCGATATGGCTACACCTTC. Translated: CASSKELQGARYGYTF. The chain carries TRBV21-1 and TRBJ1-2; no check of the table's D call, TRBD1, against the DNA was made. TRBV21-1 is annotated as a pseudogene. The CDR3 covers 16 residues.